This T cell receptor (beta chain) was found in a study of cytomegalovirus exposure and HLA in healthy donors. Study-wide points: Previous analysis showed most TCR beta V segments were productive about 87% or about 30% of the time. Sequencing depth across donors, presence/absence analyses assumed, was roughly uniform.

The PCR contained 60 Vbeta and 13 Jbeta primers. Measured with immunoSEQ multiplex PCR; TCRdb has only the in-frame clones, and not every one. The table shows around 210,000 clones, with 70% to 90% occurring only once. The CDR3 sequence is 11 residues long. V shed 5 bases and J shed 3 bases, with 5 bases lying between them. CDR1 and CDR2 (germline): SGHAT, FQNNGV. A note on this clone: Its cognate antigen is unknown.

The clonotype comes from a girl aged 2 to 10 in good health and CMV-seronegative. The sequenced sample consisted of PBMCs. This chain links TRBV11-2 with TRBJ2-7; D is unclear. The CDR3 sequence: CASSPHYEQYF. The CDR3 nucleotides are TGTGCCAGCAGCCCCCACTACGAGCAGTACTTC. Full variable domain (remainder filled in from reference TRBV11-2 and TRBJ2-7): EAGVAQSPRYKIIEKRQSVAFWCNPISGHATLYWYQQILGQGPKLLIQFQNNGVVDDSQLPKDRFSAERLKGVDSTLKIQPAKLEDSAVYLCASSPHYEQYFGPGTRLTVT.